Each of the 31 T cell receptor beta chains below was sequenced from the same sample in a study of long-term antiretroviral therapy in people with HIV. At survey level, the immunoSEQ assay was run in its v3.0 version. Sequencing used immunoSEQ multiplex PCR; TCRdb keeps in-frame clones, though not all of them. The sample records some 35,000 clones, roughly 79% being singletons. The material was unsorted PBMCs, obtained 3 years after starting antiretroviral therapy. The receptors here all came from a man in his fifties with HIV.

The chain employs TRBV28 and TRBJ2-5; TRBD1 might be the D (6 bases). Near its end, the DNA agrees better with TRBJ2-7, so the J call may be wrong. Germline V gives CDR1 MDHEN, CDR2 SYDVKM. CDR3 length equals 16 residues. The CDR3 DNA sequence: TGTGCCAGCAGTTTATCGGGGACCCAGGGGCGCGACGAGCAGTACTTC. Translation gives CASSLSGTQGRDEQYF.

The chain uses TRBV27 and TRBJ1-4; D is unresolved. The CDR3 extends over 14 amino acids. Germline V lookup: CDR1 MNHEY, CDR2 SMNVEV (reference sequence). Trimming removed 2 bases at V and 5 bases at J, with 9 bases between. CDR3 protein: CASSLGLKNEKLFF. CDR3 nucleotide sequence: TGTGCCAGCAGTTTAGGGCTTAAAAATGAAAAACTGTTTTTT.

The chain employs TRBV6-1 and TRBJ2-1, with D perhaps being TRBD1 or TRBD2 (5 bases each). Trimming pared 0 bases from V and 10 bases from J, leaving 7 bases between. The length of the CDR3 is 12 residues. Germline V gene lookup returns CDR1 MNHNS and CDR2 SASEGT. CDR3 bases: TGTGCCAGCAGTGAAGCGTGGGGGGAGCAGTTCTTC. As protein: CASSEAWGEQFF.

The chain employs TRBV6-5 and TRBJ2-2; D is uncertain. Germline V gene data show CDR1 as MNHEY and CDR2 as SVGAGI. Trimming removed 0 bases from V and 1 base from J, with 6 bases in between. The CDR3 contains 15 residues. CDR3 coding DNA: TGTGCCAGCAGTTACTCTGGGTTGAACACCGGGGAGCTGTTTTTT. Protein sequence: CASSYSGLNTGELFF.

Turning to this clone: Other DNA sequences within the sample encode an identical CDR3. V is TRBV7-2 and J is TRBJ2-2; tentatively, D is TRBD1 (5 bases). The CDR3 sequence is 14 residues long. Per germline, CDR1 SGHTA and CDR2 FQGNSA. V gave up 1 base and J gave up 4 bases, with 7 bases separating them. CDR3 loop: CASSLGGSTGELFF. CDR3 DNA sequence: TGTGCCAGCAGCTTAGGGGGCAGCACCGGGGAGCTGTTTTTT.

V gene TRBV10-2 combines with J gene TRBJ2-5; D not certain. The V gene's germline CDR1 is WSHSY and CDR2 SAAADI. This CDR3 is built from 14 residues. The ends were cut back, 6 bases at V and 4 bases at J, with 15 bases in the middle. CDR3 region: CASSIGTNGETQYF. DNA of the CDR3: TGCGCCAGCAGCATAGGTACGAATGGAGAGACCCAGTACTTC.

The chain combines TRBV4-3 with TRBJ2-3; no definite D call. CDR3 size: 18 residues. Trimming removed 0 bases from V and 0 bases from J, with 16 bases in between. Germline-derived CDR1 and CDR2 are LGHNA and YSLEER. The CDR3 reads CASSQDPVTVTSTDTQYF. The CDR3 nucleotides read TGCGCCAGCAGCCAAGATCCCGTGACCGTAACTAGCACAGATACGCAGTATTTT.

The CDR3 DNA reads as TGCAGTGCCACAGGGTCGGAGACCCAGTACTTC. Protein: CSATGSETQYF. J is TRBJ2-5 and V is TRBV20-1; D may be TRBD1 (6 bases). V dropped 6 bases and J dropped 5 bases, with 10 bases sitting between them. Germline CDR1 reads DFQATT; CDR2 reads SNEGSKA (reference sequence). This CDR3 contains 11 residues.

DNA of the CDR3: TGTGCCAGCAGCTTCTCAGGAGACTCTTTTGAAAAACTGTTTTTT. This sequence encodes CASSFSGDSFEKLFF. The V call is TRBV5-4, the J call TRBJ1-4; the D is unclear. Per the germline V gene, CDR1 is SGHNT and CDR2 is YYREEE (reference sequence). The CDR3 spans 15 residues. The germline V and J ends were trimmed by 2 bases and 7 bases, with 15 bases remaining between them.

The V call is TRBV5-6, the J call TRBJ2-7; 7 bases align to TRBD1. Germline trimming cut 4 bases from V and 6 bases from J; bases unmatched to any gene: 4. The CDR3 is 12 amino acids. Looked up from germline, CDR1 is SGHDT and CDR2 is YYEEEE. This CDR3 is CASSQGQTEQYF. The CDR3 nucleotides are TGTGCCAGCAGCCAGGGACAGACCGAGCAGTACTTC.

This clone was counted a few times. The chain has TRBV28 and TRBJ2-3; D is possibly TRBD2 (6 bases). The CDR3 has 14 amino acids. Trimming left V 6 bases short and J 2 bases short, with 12 bases between. Germline V gene lookup returns CDR1 MDHEN and CDR2 SYDVKM. CDR3 region: CASRGRMITDTQYF. As DNA, the CDR3 is TGTGCCAGCAGGGGGAGGATGATCACAGATACGCAGTATTTT.

This chain uses TRBV15 with TRBJ2-2; 12 bases map to TRBD2. After removal of 5 bases from V and 4 bases from J, the junction contained 17 bases not matched to a gene. The CDR3 extends over 20 amino acids. Germline V gene sequence: CDR1 LNHNV, CDR2 YYDKDF (reference sequence). CDR3 nucleotide sequence: TGTGCCACCAGCGGGACTCTAGGACTAGCGGGAATTCATGGCACCGGGGAGCTGTTTTTT. Translated, it gives CATSGTLGLAGIHGTGELFF.

The V gene is TRBV5-8, the J gene TRBJ1-2, with D hard to call. The CDR3 is made up of 14 amino acids. V was shortened by 4 bases and J by 4 bases, with 14 bases between the two germline ends. Germline CDR1 reads SGHTS; CDR2 reads YDEGEE. CDR3 bases: TGTGCCAGCAGCGCTTCCCGGGCCATCTATGGCTACACCTTC. Encoded protein: CASSASRAIYGYTF.

CDR3 sequence reads: CASSRTGGYEQYF. CDR3 coding DNA: TGTGCCAGCAGCCGGACAGGGGGCTACGAGCAGTACTTC. This rearrangement joins TRBV11-2 to TRBJ2-7, with TRBD1 identical over 10 bases. The V and J ends lost 5 bases and 3 bases, in that order; junction bases with no gene match: 1. The CDR3 spans 13 residues. Germline CDR1 is SGHAT and CDR2 is FQNNGV.

On this clone: The germline gene is not matched at one end of the junction; a read error may be the cause. The chain couples TRBV7-7 to TRBJ1-2; 7 bases are a match to TRBD1. CDR1 is SSHAT and CDR2 is FNYEAQ in the germline V gene (reference sequence). CDR3 length: 15 residues. In DNA, the CDR3 is TGTGCTAGCAGCCGCCCGGGACAGATCAACTATGGCTACACCTTC. It yields the protein CASSRPGQINYGYTF. Supplemented by reference TRBV7-7 and TRBJ1-2, the full variable domain reads GAGVSQSPRYKVTKRGQDVTLRCDPISSHATLYWYQQALGQGPEFLTYFNYEAQPDKSGLPSDRFSAERPEGSISTLTIQRTEQRDSAMYRCASSRPGQINYGYTFGSGTRLTVV.

The rearrangement links TRBV28 to TRBJ1-2; D is undetermined. This CDR3 is built from 13 residues. V lost 6 bases and J lost 4, with 12 bases in between. Germline-derived CDR1 and CDR2 are MDHEN and SYDVKM. The CDR3 DNA reads TGTGCCAGCAGGATAGGAAGCGGCTATGGCTACACCTTC. This gives the protein CASRIGSGYGYTF.

This clone has more than one count but fewer than ten. This chain connects TRBV4-1 to TRBJ1-2; TRBD1 is a possible D gene (6 bases). CDR3 length equals 15 residues. V was clipped by 1 base and J by 8 bases, with 17 bases between them. CDR1 is MGHRA, CDR2 YSYEKL, per germline. CDR3 residues: CASSQVFGTNLGYTF. The CDR3 DNA reads as TGCGCCAGCAGCCAAGTTTTCGGGACAAACTTAGGCTACACCTTC.

The chain employs TRBV10-3 and TRBJ1-4, with D possibly being TRBD1 (5 bases). CDR1 and CDR2 (germline): ENHRY, SYGVKD. V was clipped by 4 bases and J by 8 bases, with 14 bases between them. The CDR3 runs to 14 residues. This chain's CDR3 is CAISAIGAGEKLFF. The CDR3 nucleotides read TGTGCCATCAGTGCTATAGGGGCGGGGGAAAAACTGTTTTTT.

The J gene is TRBJ2-5, the V gene TRBV5-1, with unresolved D. Germline V gene data show CDR1 as SGHRS and CDR2 as YFSETQ. This CDR3 contains 13 residues. Trimming stripped 0 bases from V and 4 bases from J, with 7 bases between. The CDR3 coding sequence is TGCGCCAGCAGCTTGGAAGGGCGAGAGACCCAGTACTTC. Protein sequence: CASSLEGRETQYF.

On this clone itself: Within the sample, other DNA sequences also encode this same CDR3. The chain is built from TRBV7-3 and TRBJ2-5; possibly TRBD1 for D (5 bases). The CDR3 runs to 14 residues. Germline V gives CDR1 SGHTA, CDR2 FQGTGA. The ends were cut back, 5 bases at V and 5 bases at J, with 15 bases in the middle. Here the CDR3 DNA reads TGTGCCAGCAGCCCTACAGGCCTGCAGGAGACCCAGTACTTC. This gives the protein CASSPTGLQETQYF. Looking up the rest from reference TRBV7-3 and TRBJ2-5 gives the full variable domain: GAGVSQTPSNKVTEKGKYVELRCDPISGHTALYWYRQSLGQGPEFLIYFQGTGAADDSGLPNDRFFAVRPEGSVSTLKIQRTERGDSAVYLCASSPTGLQETQYFGPGTRLLVL.

CDR3 bases: TGCAGCGTTGAGCATGGGATGACCTATGGCTACACCTTC. Its protein product is CSVEHGMTYGYTF. The chain couples TRBV29-1 to TRBJ1-2; D ambiguous. V was clipped by 3 bases and J by 4 bases, with 12 bases between them. From germline, CDR1 is SQVTM and CDR2 ANQGSEA. The CDR3 is 13 amino acids.

The chain links TRBV5-1 to TRBJ2-7, with TRBD2 matching 9 bases. The V gene end was trimmed by 1 base and the J gene end by 4 bases; junction bases not matched to a gene: 3. Germline-derived CDR1 and CDR2 are SGHRS and YFSETQ. The CDR3 runs 14 residues. CDR3 DNA sequence: TGCGCCAGCAGCTTGAGTAGCGGGAGTTACGAGCAGTACTTC. Translation gives CASSLSSGSYEQYF.

The chain links TRBV7-9 to TRBJ1-1; the D gene is possibly TRBD1 (5 bases). The length of the CDR3 is 18 residues. Trimming shortened V by 5 bases and J by 2 bases, and 24 bases separated the two germline ends. The germline CDR1 and CDR2 sequences are SEHNR and FQNEAQ (reference sequence). Written as DNA, the CDR3 is TGTGCCAGCAGCGCTTCACTCAGGGTACTCCAAAGAAACACTGAAGCTTTCTTT. This translates into CASSASLRVLQRNTEAFF.

V gene TRBV19 combines with J gene TRBJ2-5; possible D gene TRBD2, 5 bases. This CDR3 spans 15 amino acids. The V and J ends lost 4 bases and 5 bases respectively, with 17 bases between them. Per germline, CDR1 LNHDA and CDR2 SQIVND (reference sequence). The CDR3 nucleotides read TGTGCCAGTAGTACGAACCGGGATAACTGGGAGACCCAGTACTTC. Amino acids: CASSTNRDNWETQYF.

This clone was detected only a few times. This chain connects TRBV7-2 to TRBJ2-1; no clear D. The CDR3 has 13 residues. CDR1 is SGHTA and CDR2 is FQGNSA in the germline V gene. The V end lost 1 base, the J end lost 7 bases, and 8 bases lay between the germline ends. The CDR3 reads CASSLGTENEQFF. CDR3 DNA sequence: TGTGCCAGCAGCTTAGGGACGGAGAATGAGCAGTTCTTC.

This clone was found once. The chain is built from TRBV7-8 and TRBJ2-6; D ambiguous. The CDR3 is made up of 15 amino acids. The V end lost 5 bases, the J end lost 0 bases, and 8 bases lay between the germline ends. Germline V gives CDR1 SGHVS, CDR2 FQNEAQ. CDR3 nucleotide sequence: TGTGCCAGCAGCCCACAGCTCTCTGGGGCCAACGTCCTGACTTTC. Amino acid sequence: CASSPQLSGANVLTF.

J is TRBJ2-7 and V is TRBV4-3; weak D call: TRBD1 (6 bases). CDR1 LGHNA and CDR2 YSLEER come from the germline V gene. Trimming stripped 1 base from V and 4 bases from J, with 14 bases between. The CDR3 has 15 amino acids. As DNA, the CDR3 is TGCGCCAGCAGCCAAGGAAACAGGGCAAGGTACGAGCAGTACTTC. Amino acid sequence: CASSQGNRARYEQYF.

This clone occurred a few times. This CDR3 is also generated by other DNA sequences in the sample. The chain recombines TRBV19 with TRBJ1-1; TRBD1 is a possible D gene (5 bases). This CDR3 region has 14 residues. Germline loops: CDR1 LNHDA, CDR2 SQIVND (reference sequence). Trimming stripped 1 base from V and 4 bases from J, with 10 bases between. CDR3 sequence (DNA): TGTGCCAGTAGTATAGCCGCAGGGCGCACTGAAGCTTTCTTT. It yields the protein CASSIAAGRTEAFF.

The CDR3, as DNA: TGCGCCAGCAGCGACTCCCGCGGGGGCCGAGGGGAGACCCAGTACTTC. Encoded protein: CASSDSRGGRGETQYF. The V and J genes are TRBV5-1 and TRBJ2-5; weak D call: TRBD2 (7 bases). Trimming stripped 4 bases from V and 5 bases from J, with 21 bases between. CDR3 length: 16 residues. Germline CDR1 is SGHRS and CDR2 is YFSETQ.

The chain uses TRBV5-5 and TRBJ2-7, with D perhaps TRBD1 (6 bases). The CDR3 sequence is 14 residues long. The germline gives CDR1 SGHKS, CDR2 YYEKEE (reference sequence). Between the trimmed V and J ends, which lost 0 bases and 1 base, there was a span of 8 bases. CDR3 bases: TGTGCCAGCAGCTTGGTGGGGGCTTCCTACGAGCAGTACTTC. This codes for CASSLVGASYEQYF.

This clone appeared a single time. The DNA of the CDR3 is TGTGCCAGCCGGACTGAGATTAGGTACGAGCAGTACTTC. Its protein product is CASRTEIRYEQYF. This chain links TRBV2 with TRBJ2-7; maybe TRBD2 (5 bases). Germline V gene lookup returns CDR1 SNHLY and CDR2 FYNNEI. V was cut by 8 bases and J by 4 bases, with 15 bases left in between. CDR3 length: 13 amino acids.